This T cell receptor beta chain was captured by sequencing in a study of early T cells in non-severe SARS-CoV-2 infection. Study as a whole: The authors sequenced bulk RNA from unsorted whole blood, leaving chains unpaired. Regarding the study as a whole: VDJdb-based annotation leaned toward anti-spike CD8 responses and missed private and CD4 specificities.

CDR3 length: 11 amino acids. The germline gives CDR1 DFQATT, CDR2 SNEGSKA (reference sequence). Trimming cost V 2 bases and J 4 bases, with 3 bases left between them. This clonotype was detected a few times. Its antigen is undetermined. Separate cDNA molecules each had unique molecular identifiers attached to them. TCRdb used MiXCR to reprocess the 5' RACE reads, holding one entry per CDR3 protein. The sample lists more than 55,000 distinct CDR3 sequences; approximately 12% were seen once. The TCR was taken from an adult who was a healthcare worker with PCR-confirmed SARS-CoV-2 infection or an uninfected control (not recorded which). This sequence joins TRBV20-1 and TRBJ2-1, with D unresolved. Sequencing used whole blood. CDR3 sequence: CSARQYNEQFF. In DNA form, the CDR3 reads TGCAGTGCTAGACAGTACAATGAGCAGTTCTTC.